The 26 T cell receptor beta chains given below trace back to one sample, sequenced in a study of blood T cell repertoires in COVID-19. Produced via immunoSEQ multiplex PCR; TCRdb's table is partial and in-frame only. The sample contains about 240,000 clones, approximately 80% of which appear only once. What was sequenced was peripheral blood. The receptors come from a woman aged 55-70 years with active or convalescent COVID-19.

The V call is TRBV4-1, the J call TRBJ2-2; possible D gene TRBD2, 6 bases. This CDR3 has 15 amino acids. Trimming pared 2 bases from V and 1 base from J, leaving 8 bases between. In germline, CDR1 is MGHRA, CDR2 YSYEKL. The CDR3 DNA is TGCGCCAGCAGCCAACTGGGACTGAACACCGGGGAGCTGTTTTTT. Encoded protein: CASSQLGLNTGELFF.

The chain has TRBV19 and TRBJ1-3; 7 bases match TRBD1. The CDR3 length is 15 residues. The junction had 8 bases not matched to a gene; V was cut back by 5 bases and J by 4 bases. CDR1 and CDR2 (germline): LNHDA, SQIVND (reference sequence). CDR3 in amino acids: CASSSAYRGGNTIYF. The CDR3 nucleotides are TGTGCCAGTAGTTCAGCCTACAGGGGAGGAAACACCATATATTTT.

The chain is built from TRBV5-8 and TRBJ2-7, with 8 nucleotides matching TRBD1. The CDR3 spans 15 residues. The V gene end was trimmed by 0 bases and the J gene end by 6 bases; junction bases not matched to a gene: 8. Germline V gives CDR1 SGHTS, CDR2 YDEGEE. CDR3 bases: TGTGCCAGCAGCTTGGCCCCAGGGGGCAACTCCGAGCAGTACGTC. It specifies CASSLAPGGNSEQYV.

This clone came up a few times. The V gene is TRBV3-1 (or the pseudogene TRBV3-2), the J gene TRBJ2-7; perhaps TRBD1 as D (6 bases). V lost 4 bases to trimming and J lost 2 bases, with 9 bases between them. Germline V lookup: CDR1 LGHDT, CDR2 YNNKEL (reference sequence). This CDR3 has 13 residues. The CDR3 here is CASSRDRPYEQYF. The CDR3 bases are TGTGCCAGCAGCCGAGACAGGCCCTACGAGCAGTACTTC.

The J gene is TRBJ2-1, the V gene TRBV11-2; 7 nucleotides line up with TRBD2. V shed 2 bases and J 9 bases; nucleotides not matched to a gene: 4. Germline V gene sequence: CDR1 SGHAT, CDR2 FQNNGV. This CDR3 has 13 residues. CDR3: CASSLTSASEQFF. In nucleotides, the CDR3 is TGTGCCAGCAGCTTAACTAGCGCAAGTGAGCAGTTCTTC.

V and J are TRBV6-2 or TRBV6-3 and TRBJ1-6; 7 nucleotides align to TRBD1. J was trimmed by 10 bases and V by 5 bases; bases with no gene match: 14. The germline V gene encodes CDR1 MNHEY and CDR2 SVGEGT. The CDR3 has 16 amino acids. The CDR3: CASSTPRGQGGSPLHF. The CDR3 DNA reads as TGTGCCAGCAGTACACCCAGAGGGCAGGGGGGATCACCCCTCCACTTT.

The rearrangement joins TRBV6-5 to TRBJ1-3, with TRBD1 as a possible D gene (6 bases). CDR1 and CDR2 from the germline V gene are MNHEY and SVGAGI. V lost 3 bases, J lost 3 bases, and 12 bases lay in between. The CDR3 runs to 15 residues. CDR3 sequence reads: CASSYRGILGNTIYF. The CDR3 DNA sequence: TGTGCCAGCAGTTATAGGGGGATTCTTGGAAACACCATATATTTT.

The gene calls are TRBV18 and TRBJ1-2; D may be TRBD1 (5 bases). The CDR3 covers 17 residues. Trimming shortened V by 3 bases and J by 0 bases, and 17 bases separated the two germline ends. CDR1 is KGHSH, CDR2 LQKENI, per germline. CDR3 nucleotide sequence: TGTGCCAGCTCACCTAGCATCCAAACACAGGCTAACTATGGCTACACCTTC. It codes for CASSPSIQTQANYGYTF.

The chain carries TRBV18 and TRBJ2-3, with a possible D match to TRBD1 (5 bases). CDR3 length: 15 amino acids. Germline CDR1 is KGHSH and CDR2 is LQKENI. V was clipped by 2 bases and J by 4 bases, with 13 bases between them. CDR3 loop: CASSPGARQSDTQYF. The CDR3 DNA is TGTGCCAGCTCACCAGGGGCCAGACAGTCAGATACGCAGTATTTT.

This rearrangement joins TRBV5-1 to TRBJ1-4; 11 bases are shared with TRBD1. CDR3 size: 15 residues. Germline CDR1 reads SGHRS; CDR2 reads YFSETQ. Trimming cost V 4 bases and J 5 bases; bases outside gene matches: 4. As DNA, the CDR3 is TGCGCCAGCAGCCCTGGGACAGGGGGGAATGAAAAACTGTTTTTT. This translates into CASSPGTGGNEKLFF.

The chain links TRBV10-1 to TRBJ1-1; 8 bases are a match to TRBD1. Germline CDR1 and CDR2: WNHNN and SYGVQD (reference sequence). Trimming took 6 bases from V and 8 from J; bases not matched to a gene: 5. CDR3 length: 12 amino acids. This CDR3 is CASRQTGAEAFF. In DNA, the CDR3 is TGCGCCAGCAGACAGACAGGGGCAGAAGCTTTCTTT.

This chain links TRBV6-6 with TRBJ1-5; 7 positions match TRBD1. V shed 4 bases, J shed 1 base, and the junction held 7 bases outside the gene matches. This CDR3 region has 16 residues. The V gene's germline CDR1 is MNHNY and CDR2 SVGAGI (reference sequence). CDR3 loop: CASSSRGSGSNQPQHF. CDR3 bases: TGTGCCAGCAGTTCCAGGGGGTCTGGGAGCAATCAGCCCCAGCATTTT.

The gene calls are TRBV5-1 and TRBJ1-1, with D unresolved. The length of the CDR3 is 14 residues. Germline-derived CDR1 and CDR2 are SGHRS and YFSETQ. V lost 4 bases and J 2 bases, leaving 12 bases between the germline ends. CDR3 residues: CASSPGAGNTEAFF. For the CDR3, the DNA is TGCGCCAGCAGCCCCGGAGCGGGCAACACTGAAGCTTTCTTT. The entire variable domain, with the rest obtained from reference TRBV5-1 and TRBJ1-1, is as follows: KAGVTQTPRYLIKTRGQQVTLSCSPISGHRSVSWYQQTPGQGLQFLFEYFSETQRNKGNFPGRFSGRQFSNSRSEMNVSTLELGDSALYLCASSPGAGNTEAFFGQGTRLTVV.

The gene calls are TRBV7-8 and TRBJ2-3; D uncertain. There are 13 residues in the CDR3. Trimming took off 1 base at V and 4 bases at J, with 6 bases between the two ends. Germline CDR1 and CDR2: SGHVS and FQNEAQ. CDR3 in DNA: TGTGCCAGCAGCTTAGGTGTAGCAGATACGCAGTATTTT. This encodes CASSLGVADTQYF.

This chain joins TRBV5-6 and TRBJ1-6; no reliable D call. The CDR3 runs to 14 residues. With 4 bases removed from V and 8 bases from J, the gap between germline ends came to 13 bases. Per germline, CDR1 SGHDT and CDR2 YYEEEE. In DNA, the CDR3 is TGTGCCAGCAGCGGCGAGGGCGGGGATTCACCCCTCCACTTT. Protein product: CASSGEGGDSPLHF.

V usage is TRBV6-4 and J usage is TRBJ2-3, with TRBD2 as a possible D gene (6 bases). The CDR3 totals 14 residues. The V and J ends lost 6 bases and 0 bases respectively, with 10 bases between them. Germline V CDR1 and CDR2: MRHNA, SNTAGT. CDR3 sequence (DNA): TGTGCCAGCAGCAGACTAGGAAGCACAGATACGCAGTATTTT. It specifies CASSRLGSTDTQYF.

The CDR3 reads CASRGAGVKGNEQFF. As DNA, the CDR3 is TGTGCCAGCAGAGGGGCAGGGGTTAAGGGCAATGAGCAGTTCTTC. This sequence joins TRBV28 and TRBJ2-1; D is perhaps TRBD1 (6 bases). V was clipped by 6 bases and J by 6 bases, with 18 bases between them. The CDR3 contains 15 residues. Per the germline V gene, CDR1 is MDHEN and CDR2 is SYDVKM. The full variable domain, rest sourced from reference TRBV28 and TRBJ2-1, is DVKVTQSSRYLVKRTGEKVFLECVQDMDHENMFWYRQDPGLGLRLIYFSYDVKMKEKGDIPEGYSVSREKKERFSLILESASTNQTSMYLCASRGAGVKGNEQFFGPGTRLTVL.

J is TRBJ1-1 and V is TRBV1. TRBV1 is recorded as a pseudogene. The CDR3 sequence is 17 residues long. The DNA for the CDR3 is TGCACCAGCAGCCAAGCATTGATGTATGACGGGGGCACTGAAGCTTTCTTT. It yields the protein CTSSQALMYDGGTEAFF.

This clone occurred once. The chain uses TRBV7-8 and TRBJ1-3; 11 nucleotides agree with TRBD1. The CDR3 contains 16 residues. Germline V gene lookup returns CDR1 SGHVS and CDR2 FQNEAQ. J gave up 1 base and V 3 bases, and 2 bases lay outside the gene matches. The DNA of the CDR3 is TGTGCCAGCAGCTTGGACAGGGGGCTGTCTGGAAACACCATATATTTT. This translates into CASSLDRGLSGNTIYF. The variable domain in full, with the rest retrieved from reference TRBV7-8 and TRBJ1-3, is GAGVSQSPRYKVAKRGQDVALRCDPISGHVSLFWYQQALGQGPEFLTYFQNEAQLDKSGLPSDRFFAERPEGSVSTLKIQRTQQEDSAVYLCASSLDRGLSGNTIYFGEGSWLTVV.

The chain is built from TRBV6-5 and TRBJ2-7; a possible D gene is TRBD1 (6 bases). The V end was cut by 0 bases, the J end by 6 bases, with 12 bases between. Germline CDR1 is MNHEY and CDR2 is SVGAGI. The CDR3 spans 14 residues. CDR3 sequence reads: CASSYSPMTGEQYF. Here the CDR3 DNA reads TGTGCCAGCAGTTACTCCCCTATGACAGGCGAGCAGTACTTC.

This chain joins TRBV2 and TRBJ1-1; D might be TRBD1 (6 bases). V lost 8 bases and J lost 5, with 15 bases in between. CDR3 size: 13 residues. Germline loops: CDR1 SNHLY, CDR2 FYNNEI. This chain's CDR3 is CASGGGAWTEAFF. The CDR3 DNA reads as TGTGCCAGCGGAGGGGGGGCGTGGACTGAAGCTTTCTTT.

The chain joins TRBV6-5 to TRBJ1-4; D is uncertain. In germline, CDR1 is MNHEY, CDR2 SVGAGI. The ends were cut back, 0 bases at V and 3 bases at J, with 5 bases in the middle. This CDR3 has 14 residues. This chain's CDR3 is CASSYSGANEKLFF. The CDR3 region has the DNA TGTGCCAGCAGTTACTCCGGGGCTAATGAAAAACTGTTTTTT.

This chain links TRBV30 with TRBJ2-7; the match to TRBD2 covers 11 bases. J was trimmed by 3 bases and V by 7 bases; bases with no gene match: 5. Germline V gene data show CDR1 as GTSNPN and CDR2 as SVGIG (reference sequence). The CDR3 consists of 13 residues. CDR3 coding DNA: TGTGCCTTCATACTAGCGGGGGACTACGAGCAGTACTTC. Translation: CAFILAGDYEQYF.

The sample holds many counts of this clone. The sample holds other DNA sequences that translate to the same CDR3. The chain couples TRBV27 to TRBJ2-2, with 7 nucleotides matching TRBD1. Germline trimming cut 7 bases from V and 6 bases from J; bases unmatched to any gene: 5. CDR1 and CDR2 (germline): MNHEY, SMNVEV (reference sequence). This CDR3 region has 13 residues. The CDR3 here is CASTTGVAGELFF. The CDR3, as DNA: TGTGCCAGCACCACAGGGGTGGCCGGGGAGCTGTTTTTT.

Written as DNA, the CDR3 is TGTGCCAGCAGCCGGGACAGGGGGTACTCTGGAAACACCATATATTTT. Protein sequence: CASSRDRGYSGNTIYF. V is TRBV5-6 and J is TRBJ1-3; TRBD1 matches 11 bases. Germline CDR1 SGHDT, CDR2 YYEEEE. This CDR3 spans 16 amino acids. The J segment lost 0 bases and the V segment lost 4 bases, leaving 3 bases of the junction unmatched.

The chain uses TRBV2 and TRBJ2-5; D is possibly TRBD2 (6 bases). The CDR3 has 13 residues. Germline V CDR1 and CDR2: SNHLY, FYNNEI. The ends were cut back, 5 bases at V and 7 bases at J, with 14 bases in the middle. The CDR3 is CASSSGDEGTQYF. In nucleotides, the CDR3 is TGTGCCAGCAGTTCGGGGGACGAAGGGACCCAGTACTTC. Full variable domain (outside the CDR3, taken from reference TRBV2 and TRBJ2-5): EPEVTQTPSHQVTQMGQEVILRCVPISNHLYFYWYRQILGQKVEFLVSFYNNEISEKSEIFDDQFSVERPDGSNFTLKIRSTKLEDSAMYFCASSSGDEGTQYFGPGTRLLVL.